The 2 T cell receptor beta chains listed next were all sequenced from one sample in a study of blood T cell repertoires in COVID-19. Sequencing was performed with immunoSEQ multiplex PCR; in TCRdb, only in-frame clones are kept and a portion is missing. Altogether a few hundred thousand clones are present, more than 70% being singletons, with the ten largest covering about 0.94%. Sequenced: PBMCs or T cells enriched from blood (not recorded which). These receptors all come from a woman aged 25 to 39 who had been exposed to COVID-19.

V and J are TRBV9 and TRBJ2-5, with a weak D call TRBD1 (5 bases). The CDR3 has 15 amino acids. Germline assignment: CDR1 SGDLS and CDR2 YYNGEE. Trimming removed 4 bases at V and 0 bases at J, with 13 bases between. The DNA for the CDR3 is TGTGCCAGCAGCCCCGACAGCTCGTACCAAGAGACCCAGTACTTC. Its protein product is CASSPDSSYQETQYF.

This clone appeared a few times. V gene TRBV11-2 combines with J gene TRBJ2-5; D possibly corresponds to TRBD1 (5 bases). Per germline, CDR1 SGHAT and CDR2 FQNNGV. CDR3 length: 14 residues. V lost 1 base to trimming and J lost 4 bases, with 10 bases between them. CDR3 nucleotides: TGTGCCAGCAGCTTAGTCCGGCAGGGAGAGACCCAGTACTTC. It translates to CASSLVRQGETQYF.